The source of this T cell receptor beta chain is a study of regulatory dendritic cells for organ transplantation. This clone was counted only a few times. Its antigen is undetermined. CFSE-labeled sorted T cells met regulatory or mature dendritic cells for over 4 days. Trimming took 5 bases from V and 4 from J; bases not matched to a gene: 11. Germline loops: CDR1 LGHNA, CDR2 YSLEER. The CDR3 contains 18 residues. Assay: immunoSEQ multiplex PCR; the TCRdb copy retains only in-frame clones and omits some. The sample lists around 20,000 clones; approximately 85% were seen once. This chain uses TRBV4-3 with TRBJ1-6, with 10 bases matching TRBD1. The source material was naive CD4+ T cells from blood cultured with regulatory dendritic cells. Subset here: CD45RA+ naive T cells. The sequence was collected from a human donor in good health. For the CDR3, the DNA is TGCGCCAGCAGCTCCAGACAGGGGGCAGCTCTTTATAATTCACCCCTCCACTTT. Protein sequence: CASSSRQGAALYNSPLHF.